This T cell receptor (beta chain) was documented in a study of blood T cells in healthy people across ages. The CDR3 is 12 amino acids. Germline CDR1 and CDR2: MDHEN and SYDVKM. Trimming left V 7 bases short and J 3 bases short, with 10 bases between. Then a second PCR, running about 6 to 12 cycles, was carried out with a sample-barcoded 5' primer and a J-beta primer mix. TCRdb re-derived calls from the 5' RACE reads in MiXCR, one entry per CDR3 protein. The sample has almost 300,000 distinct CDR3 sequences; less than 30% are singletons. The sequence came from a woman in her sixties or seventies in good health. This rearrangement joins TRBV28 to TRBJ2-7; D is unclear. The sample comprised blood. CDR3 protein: CASNDRFYEQYF. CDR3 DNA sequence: TGTGCCAGCAATGATAGGTTCTACGAGCAGTACTTC.